This TCR beta chain was found in a study of graft-versus-host responses after intestinal transplantation. Study-level background: Transplants given to recipients were multivisceral, liver-intestinal, or isolated intestinal. Recipients across the board were started on anti-thymocyte globulin induction, then kept on tacrolimus and steroids for approximately three years. General study points: Circulating GvH clones peaking coincided with falling HvG clones soon after transplant. Some GvH clones appeared in ileal mucosa or blood before recipient bone marrow.

Between the trimmed V and J ends, which lost 4 bases and 0 bases, there was a span of 8 bases. The CDR3 is 14 amino acids. CDR1 is KGHSY and CDR2 is FQNENV in the germline V gene. Libraries were prepared by immunoSEQ multiplex PCR; TCRdb keeps only in-frame clonotypes and omits some of them. The repertoire consists of about 70,000 clones, with around 89% occurring once and the leading ten covering about 4%. Details on this clone: Its antigen is still unknown.

The J gene is TRBJ2-3, the V gene TRBV16; D is undetermined. The material was unstimulated CD8+ T cells sorted from spleen or lymph node cells, obtained before transplant. This receptor was taken from a human donor who was the organ donor for an intestinal transplant. The CDR3 DNA sequence: TGTGCCAGCAGCCCTCGCGAGAGCACAGATACGCAGTATTTT. It codes for CASSPRESTDTQYF.